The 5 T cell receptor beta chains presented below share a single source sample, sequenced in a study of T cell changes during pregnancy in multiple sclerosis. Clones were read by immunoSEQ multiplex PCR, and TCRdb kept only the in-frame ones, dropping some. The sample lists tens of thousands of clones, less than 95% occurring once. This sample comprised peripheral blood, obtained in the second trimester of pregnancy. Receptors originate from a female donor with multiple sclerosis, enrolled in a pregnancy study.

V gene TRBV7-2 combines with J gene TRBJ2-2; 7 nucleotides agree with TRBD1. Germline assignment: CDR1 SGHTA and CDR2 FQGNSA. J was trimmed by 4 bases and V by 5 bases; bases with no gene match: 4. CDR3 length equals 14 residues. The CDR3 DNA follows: TGTGCCAGCAGCGAGGGACAGATCACCGGGGAGCTGTTTTTT. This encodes CASSEGQITGELFF.

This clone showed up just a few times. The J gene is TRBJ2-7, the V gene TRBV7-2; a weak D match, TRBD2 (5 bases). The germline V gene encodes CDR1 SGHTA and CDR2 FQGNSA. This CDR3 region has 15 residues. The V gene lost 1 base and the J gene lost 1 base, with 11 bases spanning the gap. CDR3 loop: CASSLGSGGSYEQYF. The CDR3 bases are TGTGCCAGCAGCTTAGGGTCCGGCGGGTCCTACGAGCAGTACTTC.

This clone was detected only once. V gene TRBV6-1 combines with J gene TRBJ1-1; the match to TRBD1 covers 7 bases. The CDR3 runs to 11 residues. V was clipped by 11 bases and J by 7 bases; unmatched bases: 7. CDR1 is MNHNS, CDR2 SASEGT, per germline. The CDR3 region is CAADQGGEAFF. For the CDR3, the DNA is TGTGCCGCCGACCAGGGGGGTGAAGCTTTCTTT.

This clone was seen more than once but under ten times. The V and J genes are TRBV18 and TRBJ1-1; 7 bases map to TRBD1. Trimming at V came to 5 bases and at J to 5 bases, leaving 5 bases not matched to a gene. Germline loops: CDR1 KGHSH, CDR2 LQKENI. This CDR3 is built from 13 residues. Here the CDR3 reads CASSDREGTEAFF. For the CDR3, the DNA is TGTGCCAGCTCAGACAGGGAAGGAACTGAAGCTTTCTTT.

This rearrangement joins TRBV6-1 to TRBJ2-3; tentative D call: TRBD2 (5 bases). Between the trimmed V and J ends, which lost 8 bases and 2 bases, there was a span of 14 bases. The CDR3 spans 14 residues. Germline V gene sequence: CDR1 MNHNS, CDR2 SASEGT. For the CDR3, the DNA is TGTGCCAGCGGCCGGGCTAGCCCCACAGATACGCAGTATTTT. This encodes CASGRASPTDTQYF.